This passage covers 5 T cell receptor beta chains from one sample sequenced in a study of cytomegalovirus exposure and HLA in healthy donors. 60 Vbeta and 13 Jbeta primers were used in PCR. The method was immunoSEQ multiplex PCR; TCRdb's version includes in-frame clones alone and lacks a portion of them. Here the sample spans about 130,000 clones, about 73% being singletons. The source material was PBMCs. The origin of the receptors is a middle-aged woman in good health and CMV-seropositive.

This chain connects TRBV30 to TRBJ1-1, with D unresolved. This CDR3 has 14 amino acids. V gave up 3 bases and J gave up 0 bases, with 11 bases separating them. CDR1 and CDR2 from the germline V gene are GTSNPN and SVGIG (reference sequence). CDR3: CAWSSGILNTEAFF. The DNA for the CDR3 is TGTGCCTGGAGCTCCGGGATCTTGAACACTGAAGCTTTCTTT.

This chain joins TRBV29-1 and TRBJ1-1; tentative D call: TRBD1 (6 bases). This CDR3 is 14 amino acids long. Germline V lookup: CDR1 SQVTM, CDR2 ANQGSEA. Between the trimmed V and J ends, which lost 4 bases and 1 base, there was a span of 13 bases. The CDR3 DNA sequence: TGCAGCGTTGCCCCCGGGACAAGGAACACTGAAGCTTTCTTT. Translation gives CSVAPGTRNTEAFF.

The rearrangement joins TRBV18 to TRBJ1-1, with 8 bases fitting TRBD1. The CDR3 spans 15 residues. Losses at the gene ends were 2 bases for V and 1 base for J; bases not matched to a gene: 3. The germline V gene has CDR1 KGHSH and CDR2 LQKENI. The CDR3 nucleotides are TGTGCCAGCTCACCAGGACAGGGAGGGAACACTGAAGCTTTCTTT. Encoded protein: CASSPGQGGNTEAFF.

V gene TRBV19 combines with J gene TRBJ2-7, with 9 bases that match TRBD1. Unmatched junction bases numbered 8, after V lost 6 bases and J lost 2 bases. Germline-derived CDR1 and CDR2 are LNHDA and SQIVND (reference sequence). The CDR3 contains 15 residues. The CDR3 bases are TGTGCCAGTAGATCGGGCGGGACAGGGACCTACGAGCAGTACTTC. This sequence encodes CASRSGGTGTYEQYF.

V usage is TRBV6-5 and J usage is TRBJ1-1, with TRBD1 matching 7 bases. Trimming removed 5 bases from V and 4 bases from J; junction bases left unmatched: 1. The CDR3 sequence is 12 residues long. The germline gives CDR1 MNHEY, CDR2 SVGAGI. This chain's CDR3 is CASSQGGTEAFF. CDR3 coding DNA: TGTGCCAGCAGTCAGGGGGGCACTGAAGCTTTCTTT.